The 8 T cell receptor beta chains below all came from one sample that was sequenced in a study of CXCR3-negative and CXCR3-positive naive CD8 T cells. Researchers prepared the TRB cDNA libraries using 5' RACE with UMI labels. TCRdb re-called the 5' RACE reads and gives one entry per CDR3 protein, without DNA. The sample has some 49,000 distinct CDR3 sequences; the top ten hold around 2.5%. The sequenced sample consisted of naive CXCR3- CD8+ T cells from blood. The subset: CD45RO-CCR7+CD27+CD95- naive CD8+ T cells lacking CXCR3 (TNR3-). The origin of the receptors is a human donor in good health. Some clones in this sample may be carry-over from other donors' samples.

This rearrangement joins TRBV29-1 to TRBJ1-2. Germline assignment: CDR1 SQVTM and CDR2 ANQGSEA. The length of the CDR3 is 13 residues. Here the CDR3 reads CSVEFREASGYTF.

This chain's CDR3 is CASSYLQVHVFPQYF. The chain employs TRBV28 and TRBJ2-3; checking the TCRdb D call of TRBD1 is not possible without DNA. The CDR3 loop spans 15 amino acids. CDR1 and CDR2 (germline): MDHEN, SYDVKM.

The rearrangement links TRBV11-2 to TRBJ2-7; the TCRdb D gene call, TRBD2, has no DNA to confirm it. This CDR3 has 18 amino acids. Germline V CDR1 and CDR2: SGHAT, FQNNGV. CDR3: CASSLSVGTSGGGYEQYF.

The CDR3 sequence: CASSRASGRVDSYEQYF. The V and J genes are TRBV21-1 and TRBJ2-7; TCRdb gives TRBD2 as the D gene, but with no DNA this cannot be confirmed. TRBV21-1 represents a pseudogene. The CDR3 has 17 residues.

This rearrangement joins TRBV3-1 to TRBJ2-5; TCRdb lists TRBD2, though no DNA is available to test this call. The CDR3 contains 18 residues. Per germline, CDR1 LGHDT and CDR2 YNNKEL (reference sequence). The CDR3 sequence is CASSQDRLAGGLEETQYF.

The rearrangement joins TRBV28 to TRBJ2-5; checking the TCRdb D call of TRBD1 is not possible without DNA. The CDR3 totals 19 residues. In germline, CDR1 is MDHEN, CDR2 SYDVKM. The CDR3 region is CASTRDRVVRDLGRETQYF.

The genes are TRBV20-1 and TRBJ1-5. The CDR3 is 16 amino acids. The germline V gene has CDR1 DFQATT and CDR2 SNEGSKA (reference sequence). This CDR3 is CSARDPGLLTFQPQHF.

The chain carries TRBV5-5 and TRBJ2-2; without DNA, the TCRdb call of TRBD1 cannot be checked. Germline V CDR1 and CDR2: SGHKS, YYEKEE (reference sequence). The CDR3 contains 14 residues. The CDR3 reads CASSFGPPGGELFF.